The next 21 T cell receptor beta chains were all read from a single sample in a study of blood T cell repertoires in COVID-19. TCRdb's copy holds only in-frame clones and misses some; the assay was immunoSEQ multiplex PCR. The sample includes hundreds of thousands of clones, around 85% of them seen just once. Specimen: peripheral blood. The receptors were gathered from a man older than 75 with acute or convalescent COVID-19.

The CDR3 sequence is CSASSTGTGNMNTEAFF. The CDR3 DNA reads TGCAGTGCTAGTTCTACCGGGACAGGGAACATGAACACTGAAGCTTTCTTT. This rearrangement joins TRBV20-1 to TRBJ1-1, with 9 bases identical to TRBD1. Germline V gene sequence: CDR1 DFQATT, CDR2 SNEGSKA (reference sequence). V was clipped by 3 bases and J by 0 bases; unmatched bases: 11. The CDR3 consists of 17 residues.

CDR3 sequence (DNA): TGTGCCAGCAGCGCGAGGACAGGGGGGAACACCGGGGAGCTGTTTTTT. It yields the protein CASSARTGGNTGELFF. This chain connects TRBV9 to TRBJ2-2; 10 bases fit TRBD1. With 3 bases clipped from V and 1 base from J, the junction kept 3 bases outside the gene matches. Germline values: CDR1 SGDLS, CDR2 YYNGEE. This CDR3 has 16 amino acids.

The chain links TRBV3-1 (or the pseudogene TRBV3-2) to TRBJ2-7; 8 bases are a match to TRBD1. Germline V gives CDR1 LGHDT, CDR2 YNNKEL (reference sequence). J was trimmed by 2 bases and V by 4 bases; bases with no gene match: 7. The CDR3 runs to 15 residues. The CDR3 DNA is TGTGCCAGCAGCCGAAGCGACAGGGGTCCCTACGAGCAGTACTTC. Translated, it gives CASSRSDRGPYEQYF.

This chain links TRBV19 with TRBJ1-2; 9 bases are a match to TRBD1. V trimming: 1 base; J trimming: 7 bases; junction bases outside the gene matches: 7. This CDR3 comprises 15 residues. Germline lookup yields CDR1 LNHDA and CDR2 SQIVND (reference sequence). In DNA, the CDR3 is TGTGCCAGTAGTATAGGGGCGACAGGGGGAAGTGGCTACACCTTC. It translates to CASSIGATGGSGYTF.

The V gene is TRBV27, the J gene TRBJ1-2; 9 nucleotides line up with TRBD1. Trimming cost V 5 bases and J 6 bases; bases outside gene matches: 4. CDR3 length: 13 amino acids. The germline V gene encodes CDR1 MNHEY and CDR2 SMNVEV (reference sequence). The CDR3 coding sequence is TGTGCCAGCAGTCCCACAGGGGGCCATGGCTACACCTTC. It translates to CASSPTGGHGYTF.

CDR3: CASTRRGDRGLSEQYF. Written as DNA, the CDR3 is TGTGCCAGCACCAGAAGGGGGGACAGAGGGCTCTCCGAGCAGTACTTC. This chain links TRBV28 with TRBJ2-7, with D possibly TRBD1 on 7 matching bases. Trimming took 7 bases from V and 6 from J, leaving 25 bases between them. The length of the CDR3 is 16 residues. Germline CDR1 reads MDHEN; CDR2 reads SYDVKM. The whole variable domain, filled in from reference TRBV28 and TRBJ2-7, reads DVKVTQSSRYLVKRTGEKVFLECVQDMDHENMFWYRQDPGLGLRLIYFSYDVKMKEKGDIPEGYSVSREKKERFSLILESASTNQTSMYLCASTRRGDRGLSEQYFGPGTRLTVT.

V and J are TRBV19 and TRBJ2-3; TRBD1 matches 11 bases. Looked up from germline, CDR1 is LNHDA and CDR2 is SQIVND (reference sequence). The CDR3 extends over 14 amino acids. Losses at the gene ends were 6 bases for V and 4 bases for J; bases not matched to a gene: 3. The CDR3 DNA sequence: TGTGCCAGTAGAGGACAGGGGGCTTCAGATACGCAGTATTTT. Protein product: CASRGQGASDTQYF.

The chain joins TRBV30 to TRBJ1-1; TRBD1 matches at 9 bases. Germline V lookup: CDR1 GTSNPN, CDR2 SVGIG (reference sequence). CDR3 length: 16 amino acids. J lost 1 base, V lost 4 bases, and 10 bases had no gene match. The CDR3 reads CAWTWGTGSRNTEAFF. As DNA, the CDR3 is TGTGCCTGGACCTGGGGGACAGGGTCTAGGAACACTGAAGCTTTCTTT.

In its sample, this clone was seen once. V and J are TRBV3-1 (or the pseudogene TRBV3-2) and TRBJ1-2; tentatively, D is TRBD1 (5 bases). The V gene's germline CDR1 is LGHDT and CDR2 YNNKEL (reference sequence). With 0 bases removed from V and 8 bases from J, the gap between germline ends came to 16 bases. The CDR3 has 15 amino acids. DNA for the CDR3: TGTGCCAGCAGCCAAGAGGGGGGTCCGAGCCTCGGCTACACCTTC. As protein: CASSQEGGPSLGYTF.

J is TRBJ2-1 and V is TRBV15; D possibly corresponds to TRBD1 (6 bases). Germline V lookup: CDR1 LNHNV, CDR2 YYDKDF (reference sequence). The V and J ends lost 1 base and 8 bases respectively, with 15 bases between them. This CDR3 is 15 amino acids long. CDR3 sequence (DNA): TGTGCCACCAGCAGAGTACTCAGGGGTTCCGATGAGCAGTTCTTC. Its translation: CATSRVLRGSDEQFF.

This clone was seen more than once but under ten times. The chain carries TRBV6-6 and TRBJ2-7; tentatively, D is TRBD1 (6 bases). The V gene's germline CDR1 is MNHNY and CDR2 SVGAGI (reference sequence). Trimming shortened V by 6 bases and J by 5 bases, and 26 bases separated the two germline ends. CDR3 length: 17 residues. CDR3 DNA sequence: TGTGCCAGCAGCCGAGGGCCCCTACAGGGAATCAAGGACGAGCAGTACTTC. Its translation is CASSRGPLQGIKDEQYF.

The chain joins TRBV27 to TRBJ1-5, with D hard to call. The CDR3 has 16 amino acids. V lost 3 bases and J lost 4, with 16 bases in between. Germline V CDR1 and CDR2: MNHEY, SMNVEV (reference sequence). The CDR3 protein is CASSFFGRVGNQPQHF. CDR3 nucleotide sequence: TGTGCCAGCAGTTTCTTCGGGAGGGTCGGGAATCAGCCCCAGCATTTT.

This clone has only one observation. The chain carries TRBV19 and TRBJ2-7; 12 nucleotides line up with TRBD1. Germline CDR1 LNHDA, CDR2 SQIVND (reference sequence). The CDR3 length is 16 residues. The V gene end was trimmed by 5 bases and the J gene end by 4 bases; junction bases not matched to a gene: 9. The CDR3 protein is CASSFNPGQGAYEQYF. CDR3 DNA sequence: TGTGCCAGTAGTTTCAACCCGGGACAGGGGGCGTACGAGCAGTACTTC.

The V call is TRBV19, the J call TRBJ1-1; D is unresolved. Germline V gene data show CDR1 as LNHDA and CDR2 as SQIVND (reference sequence). Trimming shortened V by 6 bases and J by 1 base, and 12 bases separated the two germline ends. CDR3 length: 14 amino acids. DNA of the CDR3: TGTGCCAGTAGCGGTCGCCTAGGGAACACTGAAGCTTTCTTT. Translating it yields CASSGRLGNTEAFF.

V gene TRBV3-1 (or the pseudogene TRBV3-2) combines with J gene TRBJ1-1; no definite D call. Germline V gene data show CDR1 as LGHDT and CDR2 as YNNKEL (reference sequence). CDR3 size: 16 residues. Trimming cost V 0 bases and J 3 bases, with 14 bases left between them. The CDR3 DNA sequence: TGTGCCAGCAGCCAAGATCCGGGGATTCGGGACACTGAAGCTTTCTTT. Its protein is CASSQDPGIRDTEAFF.

The V call is TRBV19, the J call TRBJ2-1; 8 nucleotides line up with TRBD2. The CDR3 spans 15 residues. V was clipped by 8 bases and J by 5 bases; unmatched bases: 11. Germline V gene lookup returns CDR1 LNHDA and CDR2 SQIVND (reference sequence). CDR3 in amino acids: CASRLYLAGNNEQFF. The CDR3 DNA reads as TGTGCCAGTCGGTTGTACCTAGCGGGTAACAATGAGCAGTTCTTC.

The rearrangement links TRBV27 to TRBJ2-3; TRBD2 might be the D (6 bases). Trimming cost V 3 bases and J 2 bases, with 12 bases left between them. This CDR3 has 15 amino acids. Looked up from germline, CDR1 is MNHEY and CDR2 is SMNVEV (reference sequence). The CDR3 DNA is TGTGCCAGCAGTTTGCGTAGCGGAGCCACAGATACGCAGTATTTT. The encoded protein is CASSLRSGATDTQYF.

There are many counts of this clone. CDR3 residues: CASSIGLAGSILYEQYF. CDR3 in DNA: TGTGCCAGCAGCATAGGACTAGCGGGATCCATTCTCTACGAGCAGTACTTC. The chain has TRBV7-2 and TRBJ2-7, with 12 bases lining up with TRBD2. The CDR3 loop spans 17 amino acids. Germline lookup yields CDR1 SGHTA and CDR2 FQGNSA. Germline trimming cut 5 bases from V and 3 bases from J; bases unmatched to any gene: 11.

The chain combines TRBV2 with TRBJ2-7, with 10 bases identical to TRBD2. There are 15 residues in the CDR3. Germline V gene data show CDR1 as SNHLY and CDR2 as FYNNEI. V dropped 8 bases and J dropped 2; count of bases not matched to a gene: 9. CDR3 in DNA: TGTGCCAGCCGGGTAGCGGGAGGCCCCCCCTACGAGCAGTACTTC. Translated, it gives CASRVAGGPPYEQYF. The variable domain in full, with the rest retrieved from reference TRBV2 and TRBJ2-7, is EPEVTQTPSHQVTQMGQEVILRCVPISNHLYFYWYRQILGQKVEFLVSFYNNEISEKSEIFDDQFSVERPDGSNFTLKIRSTKLEDSAMYFCASRVAGGPPYEQYFGPGTRLTVT.

The J gene is TRBJ1-3, the V gene TRBV7-7; D might be TRBD1 (5 bases). Between the trimmed V and J ends, which lost 0 bases and 0 bases, there was a span of 6 bases. The germline gives CDR1 SSHAT, CDR2 FNYEAQ (reference sequence). This CDR3 is 15 amino acids long. The chain's CDR3 is CASSLATGSGNTIYF. CDR3 sequence (DNA): TGTGCCAGCAGCTTAGCTACAGGCTCTGGAAACACCATATATTTT.

CDR3 in amino acids: CASSLAVSGGASTDTQYF. In DNA, the CDR3 is TGCGCCAGCAGCTTGGCCGTTAGCGGGGGGGCTAGCACAGATACGCAGTATTTT. This chain joins TRBV5-1 and TRBJ2-3; 11 bases align to TRBD2. Germline CDR1 is SGHRS and CDR2 is YFSETQ. CDR3 length equals 18 residues. The J segment lost 0 bases and the V segment lost 0 bases, leaving 6 bases of the junction unmatched.